This TCR beta chain derives from a study of identical twins. TCRdb independently ran MiXCR on the 5' RACE reads; one entry per CDR3 protein. Among 1,800,000 or so distinct CDR3 sequences listed, about 32% were seen once. Trimming cost V 5 bases and J 4 bases; bases outside gene matches: 10. CDR1 DFQATT and CDR2 SNEGSKA come from the germline V gene (reference sequence). This CDR3 is built from 15 residues. The sample holds a few counts of this clonotype. No antigen is known for it. Study findings and constraints: Researchers reported weaker excess twin sharing in beta out-of-frame sequences.

The rearrangement joins TRBV20-1 to TRBJ2-3; TRBD2 matches 9 bases. The sequencing input was cord blood. The sequence came from a newborn girl in good health. The CDR3 DNA reads TGCAGTGCTTCCTCTAGCGGGAAGGTCGCAGATACGCAGTATTTT. This sequence encodes CSASSSGKVADTQYF.